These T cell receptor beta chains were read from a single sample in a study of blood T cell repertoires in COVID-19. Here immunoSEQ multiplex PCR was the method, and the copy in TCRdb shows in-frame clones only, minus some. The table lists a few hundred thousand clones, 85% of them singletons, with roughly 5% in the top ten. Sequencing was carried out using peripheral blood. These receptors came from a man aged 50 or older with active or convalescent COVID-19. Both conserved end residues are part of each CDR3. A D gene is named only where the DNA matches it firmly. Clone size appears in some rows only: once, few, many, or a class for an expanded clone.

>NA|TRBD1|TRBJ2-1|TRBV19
CASSRGTGSSYNEQFF
TGTGCCAGTAGTAGGGGGACAGGGAGCTCCTACAATGAGCAGTTCTTC
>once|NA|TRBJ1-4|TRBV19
CASSIVSGSNEKLFF
TGTGCCAGTAGTATAGTTTCCGGGTCTAATGAAAAACTGTTTTTT
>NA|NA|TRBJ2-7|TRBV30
CAWSVGMGGSEQYF
TGTGCCTGGAGTGTAGGCATGGGGGGATCCGAGCAGTACTTC
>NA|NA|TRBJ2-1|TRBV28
CASSLSTGLGTAYNEQFF
TGTGCCAGCAGTTTAAGTACCGGACTGGGAACAGCCTACAATGAGCAGTTCTTC
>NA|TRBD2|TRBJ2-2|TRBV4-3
CASSQGLAGTGELFF
TGCGCCAGCAGCCAGGGACTAGCGGGGACCGGGGAGCTGTTTTTT
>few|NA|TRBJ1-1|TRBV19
CASSITGPEFAEAFF
TGTGCCAGTAGTATAACAGGTCCAGAGTTTGCTGAAGCTTTCTTT
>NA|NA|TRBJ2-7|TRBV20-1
CSAFSVSEQYF
TGCAGTGCCTTCTCGGTTTCCGAGCAGTACTTC
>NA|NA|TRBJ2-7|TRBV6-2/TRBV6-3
CASSYSPQGSYEQYF
TGTGCCAGTAGTTACTCCCCCCAGGGGTCCTACGAGCAGTACTTC
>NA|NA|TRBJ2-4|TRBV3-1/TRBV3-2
CASSQASGSRAKNIQYF
TGTGCCAGCAGCCAAGCATCAGGCAGTCGAGCCAAAAACATTCAGTACTTC
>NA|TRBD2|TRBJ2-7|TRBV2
CASLREGHYEQYF
TGTGCCAGCTTGCGGGAGGGCCACTACGAGCAGTACTTC
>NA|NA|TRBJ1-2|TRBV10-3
CAITTATGGYTF
TGTGCCATCACGACAGCGACGGGTGGCTACACCTTC
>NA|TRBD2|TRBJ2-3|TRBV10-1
CASSESASGYTDTQYF
TGCGCCAGCAGTGAGTCAGCTAGCGGGTACACAGATACGCAGTATTTT
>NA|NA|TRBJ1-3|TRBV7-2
CASSEGFAGNTIYF
TGTGCCAGCAGCGAGGGATTCGCTGGAAACACCATATATTTT
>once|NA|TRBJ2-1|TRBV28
CASSFSRQTSYNEQFF
TGTGCCAGCAGTTTTAGCAGACAGACCTCCTACAATGAGCAGTTCTTC
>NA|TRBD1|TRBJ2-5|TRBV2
CASRATGVAQETQYF
TGTGCCAGCCGCGCGACAGGGGTGGCCCAAGAGACCCAGTACTTC
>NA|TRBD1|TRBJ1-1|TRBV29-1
CSVRDRNTEAFF
TGCAGCGTCCGGGACAGGAACACTGAAGCTTTCTTT
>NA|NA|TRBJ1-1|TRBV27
CASSFRVITEAFF
TGTGCCAGCAGTTTCCGGGTCATCACTGAAGCTTTCTTT
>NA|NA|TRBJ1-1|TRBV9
CASSRELMNTEAFF
TGTGCCAGCAGCAGAGAACTCATGAACACTGAAGCTTTCTTT
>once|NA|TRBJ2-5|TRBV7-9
CASTEHGREETQYF
TGTGCCAGCACCGAACACGGCCGGGAAGAGACCCAGTACTTC
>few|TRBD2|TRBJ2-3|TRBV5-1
CASSSLREGPDTQYF
TGCGCCAGCAGTTCCCTGCGGGAGGGTCCAGATACGCAGTATTTT
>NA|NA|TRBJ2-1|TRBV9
CASSSGGVAGEQFF
TGTGCCAGCAGCTCAGGAGGGGTGGCCGGCGAGCAGTTCTTC
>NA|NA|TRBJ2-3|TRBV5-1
CASSLGQGPDTQYF
TGCGCCAGCAGCTTGGGCCAGGGGCCAGATACGCAGTATTTT
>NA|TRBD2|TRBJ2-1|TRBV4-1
CASSREEAGVVNEQFF
TGCGCCAGCAGCCGGGAAGAGGCGGGAGTAGTGAATGAGCAGTTCTTC
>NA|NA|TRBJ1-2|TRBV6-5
CASSYRPTANYGYTF
TGTGCCAGCAGTTACCGACCGACAGCTAACTATGGCTACACCTTC
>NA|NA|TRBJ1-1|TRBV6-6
CASSYRGDTEAFF
TGTGCCAGCAGTTACCGGGGGGACACTGAAGCTTTCTTT
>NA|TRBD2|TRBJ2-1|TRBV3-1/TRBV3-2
CASSQLTSGRSNEQFF
TGTGCCAGCAGCCAATTAACTAGCGGGAGATCCAATGAGCAGTTCTTC
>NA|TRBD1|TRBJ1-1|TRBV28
CASSSQGRLSEAFF
TGTGCCAGCAGTTCACAGGGGCGTCTTTCTGAAGCTTTCTTT
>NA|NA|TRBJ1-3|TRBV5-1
CASSARVGNTIYF
TGCGCCAGCAGCGCCCGCGTTGGAAACACCATATATTTT
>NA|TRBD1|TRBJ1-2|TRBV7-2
CASDGQGIAWGYTF
TGTGCCAGCGATGGACAGGGGATTGCATGGGGCTACACCTTC
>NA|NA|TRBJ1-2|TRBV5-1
CASRLFPFRETNYGYTF
TGCGCCAGCAGATTGTTTCCCTTCCGGGAAACTAACTATGGCTACACCTTC
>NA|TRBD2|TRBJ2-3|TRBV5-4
CASSLAGGTDTQYF
TGTGCCAGCAGCTTAGCGGGAGGCACAGATACGCAGTATTTT
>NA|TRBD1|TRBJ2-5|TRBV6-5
CASRGTGGGTQYF
TGTGCCAGCAGGGGGACAGGCGGCGGGACCCAGTACTTC
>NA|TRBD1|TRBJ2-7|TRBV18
CASSPTPGQGSYEQYF
TGTGCCAGCTCACCAACGCCGGGACAGGGCTCCTACGAGCAGTACTTC
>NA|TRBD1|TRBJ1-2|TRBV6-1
CASSAETGGLRIHYGYTF
TGTGCCAGCAGTGCGGAAACAGGGGGGCTTCGGATCCACTATGGCTACACCTTC
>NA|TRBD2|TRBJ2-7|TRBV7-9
CASSLWGAGSSYEQYF
TGTGCCAGCAGCCTCTGGGGAGCGGGGAGCTCCTACGAGCAGTACTTC
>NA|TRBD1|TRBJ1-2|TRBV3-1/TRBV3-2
CASSQGTGLGYTF
TGTGCCAGCAGCCAAGGGACAGGGTTAGGCTACACCTTC
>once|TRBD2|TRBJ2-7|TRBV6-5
CASSYSLSGRDYEQYF
TGTGCCAGCAGTTACTCTCTTAGCGGGAGGGACTACGAGCAGTACTTC
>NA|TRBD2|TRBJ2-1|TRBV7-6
CASSLVLAGWEQFF
TGTGCCAGCAGCTTAGTTCTAGCGGGCTGGGAGCAGTTCTTC
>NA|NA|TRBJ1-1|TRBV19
CASSIRTGTEAFF
TGTGCCAGTAGTATCCGGACGGGAACTGAAGCTTTCTTT
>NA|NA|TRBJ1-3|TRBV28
CASSSPGAPSENTIYF
TGTGCCAGCAGTTCCCCCGGAGCGCCGAGTGAAAACACCATATATTTT
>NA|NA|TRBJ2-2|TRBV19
CASAVAGGTGELFF
TGTGCCAGTGCGGTTGCGGGTGGGACCGGGGAGCTGTTTTTT
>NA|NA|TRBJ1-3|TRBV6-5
CASSYSYRASGNTIYF
TGTGCCAGCAGTTACTCGTACAGAGCCTCTGGAAACACCATATATTTT
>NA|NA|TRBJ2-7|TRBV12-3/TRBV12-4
CASSFKRRYEQYF
TGTGCCAGCAGTTTCAAGCGCCGGTACGAGCAGTACTTC
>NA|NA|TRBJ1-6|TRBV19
CASSIGQGSNSPLHF
TGTGCCAGTAGTATTGGGCAGGGCTCAAATTCACCCCTCCACTTT
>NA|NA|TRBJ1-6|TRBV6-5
CASSGLSTNSPLHF
TGTGCCAGCAGCGGGTTATCTACTAATTCACCCCTCCACTTT
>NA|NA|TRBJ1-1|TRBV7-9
CASSLRQVAEAFF
TGTGCCAGCAGCTTACGACAGGTTGCTGAAGCTTTCTTT
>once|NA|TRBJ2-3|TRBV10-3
CAISTQLAVGTDTQYF
TGTGCCATCAGCACCCAACTAGCCGTGGGCACAGATACGCAGTATTTT
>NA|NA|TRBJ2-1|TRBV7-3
CASSAGIEDEQFF
TGTGCCAGCAGCGCAGGAATAGAAGATGAGCAGTTCTTC
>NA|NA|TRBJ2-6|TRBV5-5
CASSQDSGANVLTF
TGTGCCAGCAGCCAGGACTCTGGGGCCAACGTCCTGACTTTC
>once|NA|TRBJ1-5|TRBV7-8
CASSLTFGQPQHF
TGTGCCAGCAGCTTAACGTTCGGTCAGCCCCAGCATTTT
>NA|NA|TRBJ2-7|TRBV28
CASTPWARSYEQYF
TGTGCCAGCACCCCCTGGGCAAGATCCTACGAGCAGTACTTC
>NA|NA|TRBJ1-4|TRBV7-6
CASSLRQVATNEKLFF
TGTGCCAGCAGCCTAAGACAGGTCGCAACTAATGAAAAACTGTTTTTT
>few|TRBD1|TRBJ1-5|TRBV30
CAWSPGQGSNQPQHF
TGTGCCTGGAGTCCGGGACAGGGAAGCAATCAGCCCCAGCATTTT
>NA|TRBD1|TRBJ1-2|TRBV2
CASRARTGQNYGYTF
TGTGCCAGCAGGGCTAGGACAGGGCAAAACTATGGCTACACCTTC
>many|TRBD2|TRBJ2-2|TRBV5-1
CASSPSLAGVTGELFF
TGCGCCAGCAGCCCGTCACTAGCGGGAGTGACCGGGGAGCTGTTTTTT